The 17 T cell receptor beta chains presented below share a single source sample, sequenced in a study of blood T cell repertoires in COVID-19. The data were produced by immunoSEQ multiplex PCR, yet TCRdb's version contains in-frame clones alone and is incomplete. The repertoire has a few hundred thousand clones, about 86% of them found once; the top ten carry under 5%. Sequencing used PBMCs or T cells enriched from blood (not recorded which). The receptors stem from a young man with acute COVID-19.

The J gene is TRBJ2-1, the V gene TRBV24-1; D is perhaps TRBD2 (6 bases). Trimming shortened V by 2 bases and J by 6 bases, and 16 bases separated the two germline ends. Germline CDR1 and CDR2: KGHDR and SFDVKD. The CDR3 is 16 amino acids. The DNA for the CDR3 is TGTGCCACCAGTGATTCCGTAGGAACGGGACTCAATGAGCAGTTCTTC. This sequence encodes CATSDSVGTGLNEQFF.

CDR3 protein: CASSVQGANYGYTF. CDR3 DNA: TGTGCCAGTAGTGTACAGGGGGCGAACTATGGCTACACCTTC. The chain is built from TRBV19 and TRBJ1-2; 9 bases match TRBD1. The ends lost 5 bases at V and 2 bases at J; junction bases unmatched: 3. Looked up from germline, CDR1 is LNHDA and CDR2 is SQIVND (reference sequence). CDR3 length equals 14 residues.

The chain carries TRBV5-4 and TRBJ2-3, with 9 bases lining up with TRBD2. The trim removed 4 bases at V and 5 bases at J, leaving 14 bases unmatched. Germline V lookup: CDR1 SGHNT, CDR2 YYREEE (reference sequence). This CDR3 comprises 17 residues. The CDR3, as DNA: TGTGCCAGCAGCCGGGGGGTTGCGGGGGGGCAGATAGATACGCAGTATTTT. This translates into CASSRGVAGGQIDTQYF.

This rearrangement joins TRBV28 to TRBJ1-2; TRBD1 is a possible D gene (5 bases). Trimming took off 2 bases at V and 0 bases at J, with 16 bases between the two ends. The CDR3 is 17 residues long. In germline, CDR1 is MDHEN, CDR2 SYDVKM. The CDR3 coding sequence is TGTGCCAGCAGTTTAGGACGGCAGGGAATCTCTAACTATGGCTACACCTTC. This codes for CASSLGRQGISNYGYTF.

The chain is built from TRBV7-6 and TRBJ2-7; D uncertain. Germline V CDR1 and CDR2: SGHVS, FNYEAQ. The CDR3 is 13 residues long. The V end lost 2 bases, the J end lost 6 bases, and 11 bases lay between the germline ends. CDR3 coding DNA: TGTGCCAGCAGCTTAATGGTCTACGGCGAGCAGTACGTC. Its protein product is CASSLMVYGEQYV.

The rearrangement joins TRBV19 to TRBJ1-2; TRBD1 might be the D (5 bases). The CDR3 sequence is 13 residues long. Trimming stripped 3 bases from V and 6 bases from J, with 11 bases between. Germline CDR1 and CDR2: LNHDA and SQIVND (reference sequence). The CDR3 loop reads CASSMGGFDGYTF. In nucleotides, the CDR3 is TGTGCCAGTAGTATGGGGGGATTCGATGGCTACACCTTC.

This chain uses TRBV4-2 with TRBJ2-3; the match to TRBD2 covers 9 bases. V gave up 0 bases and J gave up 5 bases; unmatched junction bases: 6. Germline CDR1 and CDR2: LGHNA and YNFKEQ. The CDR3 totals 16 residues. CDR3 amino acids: CASSQDAGGRGDTQYF. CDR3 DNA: TGTGCCAGCAGCCAAGACGCGGGAGGGCGGGGAGATACGCAGTATTTT.

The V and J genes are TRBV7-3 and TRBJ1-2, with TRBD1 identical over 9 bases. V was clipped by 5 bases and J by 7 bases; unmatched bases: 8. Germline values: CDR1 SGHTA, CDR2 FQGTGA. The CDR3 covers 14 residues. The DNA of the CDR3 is TGTGCCAGCAGCGCGGACAGGGGCAACGGTGGCTACACCTTC. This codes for CASSADRGNGGYTF.

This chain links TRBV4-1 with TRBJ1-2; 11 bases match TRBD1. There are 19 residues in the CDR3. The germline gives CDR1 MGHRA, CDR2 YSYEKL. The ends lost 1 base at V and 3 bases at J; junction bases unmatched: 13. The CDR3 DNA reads TGCGCCAGCAGCCAAGCGCTCGGGACAGGGGGTGCCGCTGACTATGGCTACACCTTC. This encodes CASSQALGTGGAADYGYTF.

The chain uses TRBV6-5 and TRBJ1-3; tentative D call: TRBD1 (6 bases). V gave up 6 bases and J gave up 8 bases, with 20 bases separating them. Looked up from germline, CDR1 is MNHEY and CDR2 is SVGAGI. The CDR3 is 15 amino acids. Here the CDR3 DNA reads TGTGCCAGCAGCTGGGGGTCAGGGGTGGTAGACACCATATATTTT. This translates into CASSWGSGVVDTIYF.

The CDR3 here is CASTTFGGHGGELFF. The CDR3 nucleotides read TGTGCCAGTACGACCTTTGGGGGCCACGGCGGGGAGCTGTTTTTT. The chain links TRBV19 to TRBJ2-2; weak D call: TRBD1 (6 bases). Trimming took off 7 bases at V and 7 bases at J, with 19 bases between the two ends. Looked up from germline, CDR1 is LNHDA and CDR2 is SQIVND (reference sequence). CDR3 length equals 15 residues.

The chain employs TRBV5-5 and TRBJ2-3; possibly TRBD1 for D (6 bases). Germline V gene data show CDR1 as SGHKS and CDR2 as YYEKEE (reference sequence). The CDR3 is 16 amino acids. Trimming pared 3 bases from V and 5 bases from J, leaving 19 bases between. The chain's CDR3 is CASSWMGTADRDTQYF. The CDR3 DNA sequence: TGTGCCAGCAGCTGGATGGGGACGGCGGACAGAGATACGCAGTATTTT.

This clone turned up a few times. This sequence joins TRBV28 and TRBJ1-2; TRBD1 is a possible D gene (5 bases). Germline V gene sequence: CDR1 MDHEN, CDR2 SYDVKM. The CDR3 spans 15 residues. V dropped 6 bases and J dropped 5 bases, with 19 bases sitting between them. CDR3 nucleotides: TGTGCCAGCAGGTCCCCAGGGCCTAAGGGGTATGGCTACACCTTC. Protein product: CASRSPGPKGYGYTF.

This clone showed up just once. This CDR3 is CASSLITSGRTDTQYF. DNA for the CDR3: TGTGCCAGCAGCTTAATTACTAGCGGGAGGACAGATACGCAGTATTTT. The chain couples TRBV11-3 to TRBJ2-3; TRBD2 matches at 12 bases. V gave up 2 bases and J gave up 3 bases; unmatched junction bases: 3. Germline assignment: CDR1 SGHNT and CDR2 YENEEA. The length of the CDR3 is 16 residues.

Here the CDR3 reads CASSLGGTNYGYTF. CDR3 DNA sequence: TGTGCCAGCAGTTTGGGAGGGACTAACTATGGCTACACCTTC. The chain employs TRBV11-2 and TRBJ1-2; no firm D call. Germline assignment: CDR1 SGHAT and CDR2 FQNNGV. The CDR3 extends over 14 amino acids. The V end lost 6 bases, the J end lost 0 bases, and 11 bases lay between the germline ends.

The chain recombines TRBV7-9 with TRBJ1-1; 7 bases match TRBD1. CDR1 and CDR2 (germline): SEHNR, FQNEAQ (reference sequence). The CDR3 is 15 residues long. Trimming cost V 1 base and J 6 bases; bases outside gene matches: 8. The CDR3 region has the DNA TGTGCCAGCAGCTTAGTTAGGGGGCCACAGGCTGAAGCTTTCTTT. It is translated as CASSLVRGPQAEAFF.

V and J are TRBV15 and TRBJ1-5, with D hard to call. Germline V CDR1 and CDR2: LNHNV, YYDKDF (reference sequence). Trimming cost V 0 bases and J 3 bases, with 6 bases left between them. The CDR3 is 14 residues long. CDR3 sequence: CATSRDSFNQPQHF. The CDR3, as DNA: TGTGCCACCAGCAGAGACAGTTTCAATCAGCCCCAGCATTTT.